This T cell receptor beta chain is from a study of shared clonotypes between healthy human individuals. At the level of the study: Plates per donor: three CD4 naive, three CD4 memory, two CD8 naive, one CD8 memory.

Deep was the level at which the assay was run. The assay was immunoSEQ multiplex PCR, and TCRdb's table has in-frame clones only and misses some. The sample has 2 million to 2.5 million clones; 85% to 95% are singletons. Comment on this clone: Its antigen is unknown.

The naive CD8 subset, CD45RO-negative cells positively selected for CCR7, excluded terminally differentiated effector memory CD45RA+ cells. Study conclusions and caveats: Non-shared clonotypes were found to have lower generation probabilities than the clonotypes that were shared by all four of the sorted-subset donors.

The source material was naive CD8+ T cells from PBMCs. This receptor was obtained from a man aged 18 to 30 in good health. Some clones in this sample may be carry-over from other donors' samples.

CDR3 nucleotide sequence: TGTGCCAGCAGTTTTAAGGTGTCCCGGCGCATCGGCTCCTACGAGCAGTACTTC. The encoded protein is CASSFKVSRRIGSYEQYF. The chain uses TRBV28 and TRBJ2-7; D gene ambiguous. There are 18 residues in the CDR3. V was cut by 3 bases and J by 0 bases, with 21 bases left in between. Per the germline V gene, CDR1 is MDHEN and CDR2 is SYDVKM.